Listed below are T cell receptor beta chains from one sample, sequenced in a study of shared clonotypes between healthy human individuals. The data were produced by immunoSEQ multiplex PCR, yet TCRdb's version contains in-frame clones alone and is incomplete. The sample includes approximately 1,500,000 clones, roughly 98% of them seen just once. Sequencing was performed on naive CD4+ T cells sorted from blood. The receptor source for this set is a man aged 25 to 40 in good health. The CDR3 runs from the conserved cysteine through the conserved F or W. Fields, in order: D gene, clone size, J gene, V gene, CDR3 protein, CDR3 DNA. A D gene is named only where the DNA matches it firmly. Size is stated for part of the rows, as once, few or many counts, or as a class when the clone is expanded.

d_call: TRBD1; clone_size: once; j_call: TRBJ2-7; v_call: TRBV13; cdr3_aa: CASSNGQGRTYEQYF; cdr3_nt: TGTGCCAGCAGCAACGGACAGGGGCGAACCTACGAGCAGTACTTC
d_call: TRBD1; clone_size: once; j_call: TRBJ1-5; v_call: TRBV19; cdr3_aa: CASSPSPGQHNQPQHF; cdr3_nt: TGTGCCAGTAGTCCCTCTCCGGGACAGCACAATCAGCCCCAGCATTTT
d_call: TRBD1; clone_size: -; j_call: TRBJ2-1; v_call: TRBV5-6; cdr3_aa: CASISGDRIYNEQFF; cdr3_nt: TGTGCCAGCATCTCCGGGGACAGGATCTACAATGAGCAGTTCTTC
d_call: -; clone_size: -; j_call: TRBJ2-1; v_call: TRBV5-1; cdr3_aa: CASSTTGNEQFF; cdr3_nt: TGCGCCAGCAGCACCACAGGGAATGAGCAGTTCTTC
d_call: TRBD1; clone_size: -; j_call: TRBJ1-2; v_call: TRBV6-1; cdr3_aa: CASRTGTGGRGYTF; cdr3_nt: TGTGCCAGCAGAACCGGGACAGGGGGTCGTGGCTACACCTTC
d_call: -; clone_size: -; j_call: TRBJ2-3; v_call: TRBV11-2; cdr3_aa: CASSPLGANPTDTQYF; cdr3_nt: TGTGCCAGCAGCCCCCTAGGGGCGAATCCGACAGATACGCAGTATTTT
d_call: -; clone_size: -; j_call: TRBJ2-3; v_call: TRBV25-1; cdr3_aa: CASRETDTQYF; cdr3_nt: TGTGCCAGCAGAGAAACAGATACGCAGTATTTT
d_call: TRBD1; clone_size: once; j_call: TRBJ2-3; v_call: TRBV11-2; cdr3_aa: CASTPRMDRRTDTQYF; cdr3_nt: TGTGCCAGCACCCCCCGGATGGACAGGCGCACAGATACGCAGTATTTT
d_call: -; clone_size: once; j_call: TRBJ1-4; v_call: TRBV19; cdr3_aa: CASSPTGMRVGEKLFF; cdr3_nt: TGTGCCAGTAGCCCTACGGGGATGAGGGTCGGGGAAAAACTGTTTTTT
d_call: -; clone_size: -; j_call: TRBJ1-3; v_call: TRBV18; cdr3_aa: CASSPQSNSGNTIYF; cdr3_nt: TGTGCCAGCTCACCGCAGAGTAACTCTGGAAACACCATATATTTT
d_call: -; clone_size: -; j_call: TRBJ1-1; v_call: TRBV5-1; cdr3_aa: CASSLTGPVNTEAFF; cdr3_nt: TGCGCCAGCAGCTTGACGGGTCCGGTGAACACTGAAGCTTTCTTT
d_call: -; clone_size: -; j_call: TRBJ2-7; v_call: TRBV5-5; cdr3_aa: CASSLVAVSSYEQYF; cdr3_nt: TGTGCCAGCAGCTTGGTAGCGGTTAGCTCCTACGAGCAGTACTTC
d_call: -; clone_size: -; j_call: TRBJ2-1; v_call: TRBV7-2; cdr3_aa: CASSLVRLTYNEQFF; cdr3_nt: TGTGCCAGCAGCTTAGTTCGGCTTACCTACAATGAGCAGTTCTTC
d_call: -; clone_size: -; j_call: TRBJ2-1; v_call: TRBV7-9; cdr3_aa: CASSLAVTAGRGYYNEQFF; cdr3_nt: TGTGCCAGCAGCTTAGCCGTTACCGCTGGGCGGGGTTACTACAATGAGCAGTTCTTC
d_call: TRBD2; clone_size: -; j_call: TRBJ2-7; v_call: TRBV18; cdr3_aa: CASSPEVGRVYEQYF; cdr3_nt: TGTGCCAGCTCACCAGAGGTTGGGAGGGTATACGAGCAGTACTTC
d_call: -; clone_size: -; j_call: TRBJ1-4; v_call: TRBV18; cdr3_aa: CASSPPSGGRGEKLFF; cdr3_nt: TGTGCCAGCTCACCCCCCTCCGGGGGGCGCGGGGAAAAACTGTTTTTT
d_call: TRBD1; clone_size: once; j_call: TRBJ2-2; v_call: TRBV5-1; cdr3_aa: CASSLGGTTWTGAGELFF; cdr3_nt: TGCGCCAGCAGCTTGGGTGGTACAACTTGGACAGGGGCCGGGGAGCTGTTTTTT
d_call: TRBD1; clone_size: -; j_call: TRBJ1-2; v_call: TRBV6-6; cdr3_aa: CASSSGGFGYTF; cdr3_nt: TGTGCCAGCAGCTCAGGGGGATTTGGCTACACCTTC
d_call: TRBD1; clone_size: -; j_call: TRBJ2-3; v_call: TRBV5-1; cdr3_aa: CASSLGPGGFGTDTQYF; cdr3_nt: TGCGCCAGCAGCTTGGGACCAGGGGGCTTTGGGACAGATACGCAGTATTTT
d_call: -; clone_size: -; j_call: TRBJ2-1; v_call: TRBV6-4; cdr3_aa: CASSPERSSYNEQFF; cdr3_nt: TGTGCCAGCAGTCCCGAAAGGAGCTCCTACAATGAGCAGTTCTTC
d_call: -; clone_size: -; j_call: TRBJ2-5; v_call: TRBV5-1; cdr3_aa: CASSKGDVLAETQYF; cdr3_nt: TGCGCCAGCAGCAAGGGGGACGTTTTGGCGGAGACCCAGTACTTC
d_call: -; clone_size: -; j_call: TRBJ2-1; v_call: TRBV29-1; cdr3_aa: CSVEGSRGAYNEQFF; cdr3_nt: TGCAGCGTTGAAGGATCCAGGGGGGCCTACAATGAGCAGTTCTTC
d_call: -; clone_size: -; j_call: TRBJ1-5; v_call: TRBV6-5; cdr3_aa: CASSHQGPDNQPQHF; cdr3_nt: TGTGCCAGCAGTCACCAGGGACCTGACAATCAGCCCCAGCATTTT
d_call: -; clone_size: once; j_call: TRBJ2-5; v_call: TRBV5-1; cdr3_aa: CASSLLRSQETQYF; cdr3_nt: TGCGCCAGCAGCCTATTACGGAGCCAAGAGACCCAGTACTTC
d_call: TRBD1; clone_size: -; j_call: TRBJ2-5; v_call: TRBV2; cdr3_aa: CASSEAPGGLGTQYF; cdr3_nt: TGTGCCAGCAGTGAAGCACCAGGGGGCTTGGGGACCCAGTACTTC
d_call: -; clone_size: -; j_call: TRBJ1-3; v_call: TRBV2; cdr3_aa: CAADRPSSGNTIYF; cdr3_nt: TGTGCCGCCGACAGGCCAAGCTCTGGAAACACCATATATTTT
d_call: -; clone_size: -; j_call: TRBJ2-7; v_call: TRBV7-9; cdr3_aa: CAIQKTDYEQYF; cdr3_nt: TGTGCTATACAGAAAACCGACTACGAGCAGTACTTC
d_call: TRBD2; clone_size: -; j_call: TRBJ2-1; v_call: TRBV10-3; cdr3_aa: CAISDSFLAGEVNEQFF; cdr3_nt: TGTGCCATCAGTGATTCGTTCCTAGCGGGAGAAGTCAATGAGCAGTTCTTC
d_call: -; clone_size: -; j_call: TRBJ2-5; v_call: TRBV9; cdr3_aa: CASSVLPSRETQYF; cdr3_nt: TGTGCCAGCAGCGTCCTCCCCAGCCGGGAGACCCAGTACTTC
d_call: TRBD2; clone_size: -; j_call: TRBJ2-1; v_call: TRBV5-1; cdr3_aa: CASSPGLAGNEQFF; cdr3_nt: TGCGCCAGCAGTCCTGGGCTAGCGGGGAATGAGCAGTTCTTC
d_call: -; clone_size: -; j_call: TRBJ2-1; v_call: TRBV27; cdr3_aa: CASSWANSYNEQFF; cdr3_nt: TGTGCCAGCAGTTGGGCCAATTCCTACAATGAGCAGTTCTTC
d_call: -; clone_size: once; j_call: TRBJ2-5; v_call: TRBV7-2; cdr3_aa: CASSLVSGPTGAQYF; cdr3_nt: TGTGCCAGCAGCTTAGTTTCAGGCCCCACGGGGGCCCAGTACTTC
d_call: -; clone_size: -; j_call: TRBJ2-5; v_call: TRBV20-1; cdr3_aa: CSASQGETQYF; cdr3_nt: TGCAGTGCTAGTCAAGGAGAGACCCAGTACTTC